Each of the 3 T cell receptor beta chains below was sequenced from the same sample in a study of control samples from healthy donors and cancer patients. Clones were sequenced by immunoSEQ multiplex PCR, and TCRdb holds only the in-frame ones, with some missing. The repertoire holds approximately 87,000 clones, over 85% seen once, with 1.3% in the top ten. Source material: PBMCs. The receptor source for this set is a woman between 40 and 55 years old with lung cancer.

This clone was seen only once. V is TRBV12-3 or TRBV12-4 and J is TRBJ2-1; D gene uncertain. The CDR3 contains 12 residues. V lost 7 bases and J 10 bases, leaving 14 bases between the germline ends. This CDR3 is CASISLPGEQFF. CDR3 DNA sequence: TGTGCCAGCATATCGCTACCGGGCGAGCAGTTCTTC.

This chain joins TRBV7-9 and TRBJ2-7; 12 bases map to TRBD2. The CDR3 sequence is 14 residues long. J gave up 6 bases and V 2 bases, and 2 bases lay outside the gene matches. The germline gives CDR1 SEHNR, CDR2 FQNEAQ (reference sequence). The CDR3 sequence is CASSLLAGGIEQYF. DNA for the CDR3: TGTGCCAGCAGCTTACTAGCGGGGGGGATCGAGCAGTACTTC.

This chain links TRBV7-8 with TRBJ1-2; the D is unclear. Germline CDR1 and CDR2: SGHVS and FQNEAQ. Trimming took off 5 bases at V and 1 base at J, with 5 bases between the two ends. The CDR3 spans 12 residues. Here the CDR3 DNA reads TGTGCCAGCAGCCCGAATAACTATGGCTACACCTTC. It yields the protein CASSPNNYGYTF. The whole variable domain, remainder taken from reference TRBV7-8 and TRBJ1-2, is GAGVSQSPRYKVAKRGQDVALRCDPISGHVSLFWYQQALGQGPEFLTYFQNEAQLDKSGLPSDRFFAERPEGSVSTLKIQRTQQEDSAVYLCASSPNNYGYTFGSGTRLTVV.